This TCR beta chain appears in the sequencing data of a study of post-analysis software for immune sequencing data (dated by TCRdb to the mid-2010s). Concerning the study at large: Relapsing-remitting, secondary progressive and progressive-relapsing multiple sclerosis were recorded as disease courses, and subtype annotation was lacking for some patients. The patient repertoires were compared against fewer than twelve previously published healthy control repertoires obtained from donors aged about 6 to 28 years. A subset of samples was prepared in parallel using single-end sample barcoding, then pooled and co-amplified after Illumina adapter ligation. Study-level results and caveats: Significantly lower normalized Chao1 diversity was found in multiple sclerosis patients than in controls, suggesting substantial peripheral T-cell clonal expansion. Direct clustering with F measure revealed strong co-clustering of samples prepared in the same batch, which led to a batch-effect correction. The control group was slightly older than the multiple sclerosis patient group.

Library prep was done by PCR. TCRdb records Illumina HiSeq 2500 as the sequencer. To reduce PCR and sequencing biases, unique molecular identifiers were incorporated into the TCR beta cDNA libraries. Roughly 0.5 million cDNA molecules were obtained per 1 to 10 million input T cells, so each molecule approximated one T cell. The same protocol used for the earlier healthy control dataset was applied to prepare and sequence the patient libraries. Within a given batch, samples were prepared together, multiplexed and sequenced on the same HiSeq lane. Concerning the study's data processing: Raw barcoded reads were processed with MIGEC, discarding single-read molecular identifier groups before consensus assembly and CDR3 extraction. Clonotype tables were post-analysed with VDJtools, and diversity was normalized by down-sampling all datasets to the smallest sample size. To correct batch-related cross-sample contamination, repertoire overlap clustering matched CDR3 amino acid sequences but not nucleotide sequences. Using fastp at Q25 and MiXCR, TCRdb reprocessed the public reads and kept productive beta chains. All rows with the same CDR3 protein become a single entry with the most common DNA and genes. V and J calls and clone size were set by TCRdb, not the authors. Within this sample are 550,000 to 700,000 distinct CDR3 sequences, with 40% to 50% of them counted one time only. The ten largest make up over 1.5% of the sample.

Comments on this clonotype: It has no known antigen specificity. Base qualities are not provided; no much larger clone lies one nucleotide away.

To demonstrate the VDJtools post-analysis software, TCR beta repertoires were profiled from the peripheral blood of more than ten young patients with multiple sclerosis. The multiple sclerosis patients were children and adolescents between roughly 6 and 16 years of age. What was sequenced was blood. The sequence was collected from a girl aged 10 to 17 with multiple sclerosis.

The CDR3 is CASSQADRGATDTQYF. The nucleotide sequence reads as follows: TGTGCCAGCAGCCAGGCAGACAGGGGGGCTACAGATACGCAGTATTTT. The chain is encoded by TRBV4-2 joined to TRBJ2-3; a stretch of 9 junction bases matches TRBD1. Here V drops 3 bases and J drops 3 bases, and the junction holds 7 bases not matched to any gene. The CDR3 spans 16 residues, from the cysteine through the phenylalanine. Only the CDR3 portion is preserved as DNA: 48 bases, with reading frame beginning at the first base. From a lookup of the germline V gene, CDR1 and CDR2 are LGHNA and YNFKEQ.